The subject of this entry is one TCR beta chain. The antigen is not known. Clones were read by immunoSEQ multiplex PCR, and TCRdb kept only the in-frame ones, dropping some. The sample lists 15,000 to 20,000 clones, about three quarters seen once, with 4.2% in the top ten. Time point meaning: neoterminal ileum biopsy at postoperative endoscopy, about 6 months after surgery. Eligibility required adulthood, ileal or ileocolonic Crohn's disease and indicated ileocolonic resection. Trimming removed 9 bases from V and 1 base from J, with 9 bases in between. Germline lookup yields CDR1 MNHNS and CDR2 SASEGT. The CDR3 is 12 amino acids. The data were obtained in a study of T cell repertoires in ileal Crohn's disease. Notes on the study in general: Clonal expansions were more frequent in active smokers than non-smokers at surgery.

This clonotype originated in an adult with Crohn's disease. Sequencing was performed on ileal tissue. The chain recombines TRBV6-1 with TRBJ1-1; D gene unclear. CDR3 sequence reads: CASYPGNTEAFF. The DNA for the CDR3 is TGTGCCAGTTACCCAGGGAACACTGAAGCTTTCTTT.